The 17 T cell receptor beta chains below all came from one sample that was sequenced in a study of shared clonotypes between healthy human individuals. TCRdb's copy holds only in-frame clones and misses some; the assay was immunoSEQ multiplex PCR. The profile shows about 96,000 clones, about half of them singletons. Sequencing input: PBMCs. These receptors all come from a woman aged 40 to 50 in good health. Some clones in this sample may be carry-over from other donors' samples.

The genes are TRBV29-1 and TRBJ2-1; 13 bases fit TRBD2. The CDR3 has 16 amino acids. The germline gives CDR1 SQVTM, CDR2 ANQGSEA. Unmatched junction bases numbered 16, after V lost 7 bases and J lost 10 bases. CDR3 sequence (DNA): TGCAGCGCCGATTGGGGCGGGACTAGCGGGAAACGGGAGCAGTTCTTC. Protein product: CSADWGGTSGKREQFF.

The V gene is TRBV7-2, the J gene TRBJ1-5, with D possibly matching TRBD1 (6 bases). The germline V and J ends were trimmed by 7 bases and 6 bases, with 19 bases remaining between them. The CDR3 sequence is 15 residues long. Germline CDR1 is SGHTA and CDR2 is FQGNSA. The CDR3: CASTMGGASGQPQHF. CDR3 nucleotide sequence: TGTGCCAGCACAATGGGGGGGGCGTCAGGTCAGCCCCAGCATTTT. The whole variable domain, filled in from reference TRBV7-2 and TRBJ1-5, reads GAGVSQSPSNKVTEKGKDVELRCDPISGHTALYWYRQSLGQGLEFLIYFQGNSAPDKSGLPSDRFSAERTGGSVSTLTIQRTQQEDSAVYLCASTMGGASGQPQHFGDGTRLSIL.

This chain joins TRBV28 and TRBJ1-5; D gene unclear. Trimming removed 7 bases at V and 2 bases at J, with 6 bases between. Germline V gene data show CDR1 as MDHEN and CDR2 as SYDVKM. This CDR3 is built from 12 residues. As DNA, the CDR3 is TGTGCCAGCACCCCTGGCAATCAGCCCCAGCATTTT. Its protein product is CASTPGNQPQHF.

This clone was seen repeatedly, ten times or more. This chain's CDR3 is CAWSALQGGGYTF. The CDR3 region has the DNA TGTGCCTGGAGTGCCCTACAGGGGGGAGGCTACACCTTC. V is TRBV30 and J is TRBJ1-2; 8 bases agree with TRBD1. J lost 8 bases, V lost 1 base, and 6 bases had no gene match. Germline V gene lookup returns CDR1 GTSNPN and CDR2 SVGIG (reference sequence). This CDR3 region has 13 residues. The full variable domain, in which reference TRBV30 and TRBJ1-2 provide the parts outside the CDR3, is SQTIHQWPATLVQPVGSPLSLECTVEGTSNPNLYWYRQAAGRGLQLLFYSVGIGQISSEVPQNLSASRPQDRQFILSSKKLLLSDSGFYLCAWSALQGGGYTFGSGTRLTVV.

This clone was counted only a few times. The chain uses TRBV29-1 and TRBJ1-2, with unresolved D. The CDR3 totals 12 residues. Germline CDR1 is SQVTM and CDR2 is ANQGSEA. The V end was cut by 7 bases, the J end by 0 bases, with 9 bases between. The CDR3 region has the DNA TGCAGCGCCGACACGCCTAACTATGGCTACACCTTC. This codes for CSADTPNYGYTF.

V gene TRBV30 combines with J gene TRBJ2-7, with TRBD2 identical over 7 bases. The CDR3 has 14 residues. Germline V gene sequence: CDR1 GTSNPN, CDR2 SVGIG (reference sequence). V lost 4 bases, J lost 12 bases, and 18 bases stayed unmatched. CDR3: CAWTVPGRGETRYF. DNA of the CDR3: TGTGCCTGGACTGTCCCGGGGAGGGGAGAGACCCGGTACTTC.

Written as DNA, the CDR3 is TGTGCCAGCAGTTTAGGCGGAAATTCCTACGAGCAGTACTTC. Translated: CASSLGGNSYEQYF. The V gene is TRBV6-5, the J gene TRBJ2-7; no reliable D call. Germline V lookup: CDR1 MNHEY, CDR2 SVGAGI. This CDR3 has 14 residues. Trimming cost V 4 bases and J 1 base, with 11 bases left between them.

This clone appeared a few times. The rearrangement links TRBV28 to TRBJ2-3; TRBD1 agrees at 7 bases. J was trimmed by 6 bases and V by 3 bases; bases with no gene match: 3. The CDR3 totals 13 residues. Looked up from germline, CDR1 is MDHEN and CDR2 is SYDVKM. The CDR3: CASSFDRVDTQYF. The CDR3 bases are TGTGCCAGCAGTTTTGACAGGGTGGATACGCAGTATTTT.

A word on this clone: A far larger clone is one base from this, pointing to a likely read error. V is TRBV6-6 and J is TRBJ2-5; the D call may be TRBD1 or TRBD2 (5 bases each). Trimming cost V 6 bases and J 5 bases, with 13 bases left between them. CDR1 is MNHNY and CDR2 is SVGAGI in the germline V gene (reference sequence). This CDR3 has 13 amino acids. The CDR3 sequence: CASSRDQRETQYF. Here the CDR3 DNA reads TGTGCCAGCAGCCGGGACCAGAGGGAGACCCAGTACTTC.

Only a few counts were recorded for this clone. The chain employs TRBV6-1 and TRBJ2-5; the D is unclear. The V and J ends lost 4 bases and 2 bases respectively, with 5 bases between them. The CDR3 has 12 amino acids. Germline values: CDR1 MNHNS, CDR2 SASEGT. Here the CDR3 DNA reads TGTGCCAGCAGTGTTCTACAAGAGACCCAGTACTTC. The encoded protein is CASSVLQETQYF.

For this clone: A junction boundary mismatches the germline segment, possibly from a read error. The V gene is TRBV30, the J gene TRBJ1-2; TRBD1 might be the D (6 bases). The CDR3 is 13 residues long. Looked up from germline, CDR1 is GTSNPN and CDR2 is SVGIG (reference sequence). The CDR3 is CAWSVGQWGGCTF. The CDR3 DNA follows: TGTGCCTGGAGTGTAGGACAGTGGGGAGGCTGCACCTTC.

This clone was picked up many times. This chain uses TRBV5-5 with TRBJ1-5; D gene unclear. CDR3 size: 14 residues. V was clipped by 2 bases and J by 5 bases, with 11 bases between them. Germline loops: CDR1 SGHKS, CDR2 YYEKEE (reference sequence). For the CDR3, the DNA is TGTGCCAGCAGCTTAAGGACGGAACATCAGCCCCAGCATTTT. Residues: CASSLRTEHQPQHF.

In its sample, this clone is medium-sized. The CDR3 sequence is CASSDSVGGETQYF. The CDR3, as DNA: TGTGCCAGCTCTGACAGCGTGGGGGGAGAGACCCAGTACTTC. The chain has TRBV18 and TRBJ2-5, with D possibly matching TRBD2 (6 bases). This CDR3 contains 14 residues. The V and J ends lost 6 bases and 4 bases respectively, with 15 bases between them. From germline, CDR1 is KGHSH and CDR2 LQKENI.

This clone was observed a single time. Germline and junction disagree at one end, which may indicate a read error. CDR3 residues: CASSFRTGGANEKLSF. CDR3 in DNA: TGTGCCAGCAGCTTTAGGACAGGGGGAGCTAATGAAAAACTGTCTTTT. This rearrangement joins TRBV7-9 to TRBJ1-4, with TRBD1 matching over 10 bases. This CDR3 is built from 16 residues. The germline CDR1 and CDR2 sequences are SEHNR and FQNEAQ (reference sequence).

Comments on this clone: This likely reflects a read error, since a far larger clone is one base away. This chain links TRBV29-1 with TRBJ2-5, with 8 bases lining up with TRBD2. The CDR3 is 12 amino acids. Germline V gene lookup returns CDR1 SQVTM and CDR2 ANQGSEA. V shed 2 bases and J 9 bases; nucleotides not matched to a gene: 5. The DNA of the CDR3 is TGCAGCGTTGAACGGGGGGGCGGGGCCCAGTACTTC. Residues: CSVERGGGAQYF.

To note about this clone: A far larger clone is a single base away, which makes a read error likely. CDR3 nucleotides: TGTGCCAGCAGTTTAGGGAGGGTGATACACTACGAGCAGCACTTC. It translates to CASSLGRVIHYEQHF. V usage is TRBV28 and J usage is TRBJ2-5; TRBD2 aligns across 7 bases. CDR1 and CDR2 from the germline V gene are MDHEN and SYDVKM. CDR3 length: 15 residues.

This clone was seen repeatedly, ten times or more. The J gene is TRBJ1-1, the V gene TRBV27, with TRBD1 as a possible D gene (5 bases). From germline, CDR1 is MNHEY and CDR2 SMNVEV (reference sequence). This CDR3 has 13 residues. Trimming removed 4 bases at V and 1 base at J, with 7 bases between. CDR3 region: CASSSTGNTEAFF. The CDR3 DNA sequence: TGTGCCAGCAGTTCCACAGGGAACACTGAAGCTTTCTTT.